The 32 T cell receptor beta chains below come from one sample, sequenced in a study of blood T cell repertoires in COVID-19. Clones were read by immunoSEQ multiplex PCR, and TCRdb kept only the in-frame ones, dropping some. Of approximately 210,000 clones listed, around 82% are singletons. Sample: PBMCs or T cells enriched from blood (not recorded which). The origin of the receptors is a man aged 25 to 40 with acute COVID-19.

The V and J genes are TRBV4-1 and TRBJ1-5, with 7 bases that match TRBD1. V lost 1 base and J lost 4; bases outside the gene matches: 7. The germline V gene encodes CDR1 MGHRA and CDR2 YSYEKL. CDR3 length: 16 residues. CDR3 DNA sequence: TGCGCCAGCAGCCAAGTCCCGGGACAGATTAATCAGCCCCAGCATTTT. Encoded protein: CASSQVPGQINQPQHF.

CDR3 sequence reads: CASLPGQGGFGYTF. The CDR3 DNA is TGTGCCAGCCTTCCGGGACAGGGAGGTTTTGGCTACACCTTC. V usage is TRBV18 and J usage is TRBJ1-2, with 9 bases aligning to TRBD1. The V gene end was trimmed by 8 bases and the J gene end by 7 bases; junction bases not matched to a gene: 11. The CDR3 has 14 amino acids. The germline V gene encodes CDR1 KGHSH and CDR2 LQKENI.

The chain links TRBV10-3 to TRBJ1-2; no clear D gene. V was shortened by 4 bases and J by 2 bases, with 8 bases between the two germline ends. Germline loops: CDR1 ENHRY, CDR2 SYGVKD. The CDR3 length is 13 residues. CDR3: CAISGDMNYGYTF. The CDR3 DNA reads TGTGCCATCAGTGGCGACATGAACTATGGCTACACCTTC.

V is TRBV6-1 and J is TRBJ1-6; possibly TRBD1 for D (5 bases). Germline CDR1 MNHNS, CDR2 SASEGT. The CDR3 is made up of 16 amino acids. The V gene lost 3 bases and the J gene lost 7 bases, with 16 bases spanning the gap. The CDR3 loop reads CASSDQPTGGNSPLHF. The DNA of the CDR3 is TGTGCCAGCAGTGACCAACCGACGGGGGGAAATTCACCCCTCCACTTT.

The chain links TRBV6-5 to TRBJ1-1, with 7 nucleotides matching TRBD1. Per germline, CDR1 MNHEY and CDR2 SVGAGI. The CDR3 covers 13 residues. J was trimmed by 3 bases and V by 6 bases; bases with no gene match: 4. Here the CDR3 DNA reads TGTGCCAGCAGACCCACAGGGGACACTGAAGCTTTCTTT. This translates into CASRPTGDTEAFF.

This clone has just a few counts. The chain carries TRBV2 and TRBJ2-7; D is perhaps TRBD1 (6 bases). Trimming took 6 bases from V and 3 from J, leaving 18 bases between them. CDR1 and CDR2 from the germline V gene are SNHLY and FYNNEI. This CDR3 contains 15 residues. CDR3 nucleotides: TGTGCCAGCAGGGCCGGACAGACTCTTTACTACGAGCAGTACTTC. Its translation is CASRAGQTLYYEQYF.

This clone appeared a few times. This rearrangement joins TRBV6-5 to TRBJ1-5, with 7 bases lining up with TRBD1. Trimming cost V 6 bases and J 4 bases; bases outside gene matches: 9. Per germline, CDR1 MNHEY and CDR2 SVGAGI. This CDR3 has 15 residues. As DNA, the CDR3 is TGTGCCAGCAGCCTTGACAGGGCAGGGAATCAGCCCCAGCATTTT. Its translation is CASSLDRAGNQPQHF.

The rearrangement links TRBV4-1 to TRBJ1-6; D remains unclear. Trimming cost V 0 bases and J 8 bases, with 11 bases left between them. Germline CDR1 MGHRA, CDR2 YSYEKL. CDR3 size: 15 residues. The CDR3, as DNA: TGCGCCAGCAGCCAAGAGTTCGGTTTTCATTCACCCCTCCACTTT. The encoded protein is CASSQEFGFHSPLHF.

This clone has just a few counts. CDR3 DNA: TGTGCCAGCAGTTTCGGGACAGGGCCAAATCAGCCCCAGCATTTT. Protein product: CASSFGTGPNQPQHF. The V call is TRBV27, the J call TRBJ1-5, with 9 bases identical to TRBD1. Germline CDR1 reads MNHEY; CDR2 reads SMNVEV (reference sequence). The V gene end was trimmed by 3 bases and the J gene end by 4 bases; junction bases not matched to a gene: 4. The CDR3 runs 15 residues.

In the case of this clone: The junction and the germline gene differ at one end; a read error may be behind it. This sequence joins TRBV30 and TRBJ2-2; possible D gene TRBD1, 7 bases. In germline, CDR1 is GTSNPN, CDR2 SVGIG (reference sequence). CDR3 size: 13 residues. Here the CDR3 reads CAWSVRRQGEVFF. The CDR3, as DNA: TGTGCCTGGAGTGTACGGAGGCAGGGGGAGGTGTTTTTT.

This clone appeared a few times. The chain employs TRBV2 and TRBJ1-1, with D perhaps matching TRBD1 (5 bases). Per the germline V gene, CDR1 is SNHLY and CDR2 is FYNNEI. This CDR3 region has 17 residues. Trimming removed 8 bases from V and 1 base from J, with 23 bases in between. The CDR3 loop is CASQKQDSIRGNTEAFF. The CDR3 DNA reads as TGTGCCAGCCAGAAACAAGATTCAATAAGGGGGAACACTGAAGCTTTCTTT.

This clone has a single count. The chain has TRBV27 and TRBJ1-4, with 7 bases matching TRBD1. The CDR3 totals 13 residues. J gave up 8 bases and V 6 bases, and 6 bases lay outside the gene matches. CDR1 and CDR2 (germline): MNHEY, SMNVEV (reference sequence). The CDR3 DNA is TGTGCCAGCAGGCGGGACAGTGAAGAAAAACTGTTTTTT. Translation gives CASRRDSEEKLFF. The full variable domain, in which reference TRBV27 and TRBJ1-4 provide the parts outside the CDR3, is EAQVTQNPRYLITVTGKKLTVTCSQNMNHEYMSWYRQDPGLGLRQIYYSMNVEVTDKGDVPEGYKVSRKEKRNFPLILESPSPNQTSLYFCASRRDSEEKLFFGSGTQLSVL.

The chain links TRBV3-1 (or the pseudogene TRBV3-2) to TRBJ2-3; a possible D gene is TRBD1 (6 bases). V was cut by 4 bases and J by 0 bases, with 11 bases left in between. The CDR3 runs 15 residues. The germline V gene has CDR1 LGHDT and CDR2 YNNKEL (reference sequence). The CDR3 DNA is TGTGCCAGCAGCCTATTGGGGGCTAGCACAGATACGCAGTATTTT. As protein: CASSLLGASTDTQYF.

The chain employs TRBV3-1 (or the pseudogene TRBV3-2) and TRBJ2-5; 10 bases are a match to TRBD2. The length of the CDR3 is 16 residues. The V segment lost 3 bases and the J segment 5 bases; nucleotides outside the gene matches: 9. Looked up from germline, CDR1 is LGHDT and CDR2 is YNNKEL (reference sequence). CDR3 sequence: CASSQPGTSVMETQYF. The CDR3 nucleotides are TGTGCCAGCAGCCAGCCTGGGACTAGCGTGATGGAGACCCAGTACTTC.

The V and J genes are TRBV30 and TRBJ2-7; TRBD2 might be the D (6 bases). Trimming took 3 bases from V and 7 from J, leaving 10 bases between them. Germline-derived CDR1 and CDR2 are GTSNPN and SVGIG (reference sequence). The CDR3 has 11 amino acids. This chain's CDR3 is CAWRPGREQYF. The CDR3, as DNA: TGTGCCTGGAGGCCCGGGAGAGAGCAGTACTTC.

This chain connects TRBV7-9 to TRBJ2-1, with a tentative D call TRBD1 (7 bases). The CDR3 consists of 15 residues. Germline V CDR1 and CDR2: SEHNR, FQNEAQ (reference sequence). With 3 bases removed from V and 8 bases from J, the gap between germline ends came to 17 bases. The CDR3 loop is CASSLDASRGDEQFF. CDR3 in DNA: TGTGCCAGCAGCTTGGATGCCTCCAGGGGGGATGAGCAGTTCTTC.

The chain links TRBV2 to TRBJ2-5, with a tentative D call TRBD2 (6 bases). There are 15 residues in the CDR3. With 7 bases removed from V and 5 bases from J, the gap between germline ends came to 20 bases. Germline V gene sequence: CDR1 SNHLY, CDR2 FYNNEI. In nucleotides, the CDR3 is TGTGCCAGCACCCTAACCGGAGGGGCAGTCGAGACCCAGTACTTC. It translates to CASTLTGGAVETQYF.

V is TRBV6-1 and J is TRBJ2-7, with TRBD2 matching 11 bases. The trim removed 2 bases at V and 0 bases at J, leaving 6 bases unmatched. This CDR3 is built from 17 residues. Germline CDR1 MNHNS, CDR2 SASEGT. CDR3 nucleotide sequence: TGTGCCAGCAGTGAACTAGCGGGGGGACAAAGCTCCTACGAGCAGTACTTC. Translated: CASSELAGGQSSYEQYF.

The chain has TRBV30 and TRBJ2-7; weak D call: TRBD1 (6 bases). Germline values: CDR1 GTSNPN, CDR2 SVGIG (reference sequence). Between the trimmed V and J ends, which lost 3 bases and 2 bases, there was a span of 8 bases. The CDR3 has 12 amino acids. In DNA form, the CDR3 reads TGTGCCTGGAGAGGACAGACCTACGAGCAGTACTTC. This translates into CAWRGQTYEQYF.

The rearrangement joins TRBV18 to TRBJ2-3, with D perhaps TRBD2 (6 bases). CDR1 and CDR2 (germline): KGHSH, LQKENI. V was cut by 0 bases and J by 3 bases, with 13 bases left in between. The CDR3 runs to 16 residues. The CDR3 DNA reads TGTGCCAGCTCACCACCCGGAGGGGCCCGGACAGATACGCAGTATTTT. Protein sequence: CASSPPGGARTDTQYF.

In its sample, this clone was seen a few times. Other DNA sequences from this sample encode an identical CDR3 as well. DNA of the CDR3: TGCGCCAGCAGCCAGGGGGGACAGGGGGGTGAAAAACTGTTTTTT. This gives the protein CASSQGGQGGEKLFF. The J gene is TRBJ1-4, the V gene TRBV4-1, with 11 bases fitting TRBD1. The CDR3 sequence is 15 residues long. Trimming at V came to 3 bases and at J to 7 bases, leaving 4 bases not matched to a gene. Germline V CDR1 and CDR2: MGHRA, YSYEKL.

The chain has TRBV27 and TRBJ1-3; possible D gene TRBD1, 6 bases. Germline assignment: CDR1 MNHEY and CDR2 SMNVEV (reference sequence). The CDR3 runs 15 residues. Trimming left V 3 bases short and J 2 bases short, with 11 bases between. DNA for the CDR3: TGTGCCAGCAGTTTGGGGGGGGCCACTGGAAACACCATATATTTT. This translates into CASSLGGATGNTIYF.

The V call is TRBV5-1, the J call TRBJ2-3, with 8 positions matching TRBD2. V was pared by 0 bases and J by 0 bases, with 6 bases of the junction left unmatched. This CDR3 is built from 17 residues. Germline lookup yields CDR1 SGHRS and CDR2 YFSETQ. The CDR3 protein is CASSLAGVAGSTDTQYF. The CDR3 DNA reads as TGCGCCAGCAGCTTGGCCGGAGTAGCGGGGAGCACAGATACGCAGTATTTT.

A few counts support this clone. The chain links TRBV11-2 to TRBJ2-2; D is perhaps TRBD2 (7 bases). V lost 1 base to trimming and J lost 6 bases, with 12 bases between them. CDR3 length: 15 amino acids. The V gene's germline CDR1 is SGHAT and CDR2 FQNNGV. The CDR3, as DNA: TGTGCCAGCAGCTTAGTACGGGGGGCCCCCGGGGAGCTGTTTTTT. Translation gives CASSLVRGAPGELFF.

The chain uses TRBV27 and TRBJ2-7, with 9 nucleotides matching TRBD1. The V segment lost 2 bases and the J segment 1 base; nucleotides outside the gene matches: 12. CDR3 size: 18 residues. Germline V gives CDR1 MNHEY, CDR2 SMNVEV (reference sequence). The CDR3 reads CASSLLSPRQGDSYEQYF. The CDR3 bases are TGTGCCAGCAGTTTACTCTCCCCTAGACAGGGGGATTCCTACGAGCAGTACTTC.

The V gene is TRBV7-6, the J gene TRBJ2-5, with 12 bases lining up with TRBD2. Germline CDR1 and CDR2: SGHVS and FNYEAQ. V was pared by 5 bases and J by 5 bases, with 6 bases of the junction left unmatched. The CDR3 extends over 15 amino acids. CDR3 sequence reads: CASSPSGGAAETQYF. The CDR3 DNA sequence: TGTGCCAGCAGCCCTAGCGGGGGGGCCGCCGAGACCCAGTACTTC.

The chain has TRBV27 and TRBJ1-5; D is unclear. The CDR3 is 14 residues long. V dropped 6 bases and J dropped 6 bases, with 15 bases sitting between them. CDR1 and CDR2 from the germline V gene are MNHEY and SMNVEV (reference sequence). CDR3 sequence: CASRGLEGRQPQHF. Written as DNA, the CDR3 is TGTGCCAGCAGGGGCCTCGAGGGCCGTCAGCCCCAGCATTTT.

V is TRBV30 and J is TRBJ1-1; tentative D call: TRBD1 (6 bases). This CDR3 is 13 amino acids long. From germline, CDR1 is GTSNPN and CDR2 SVGIG (reference sequence). Trimming took 3 bases from V and 6 from J, leaving 14 bases between them. The CDR3 protein is CAWSGQRVAEAFF. The CDR3 DNA reads as TGTGCCTGGAGCGGACAGCGAGTCGCTGAAGCTTTCTTT.

This sequence joins TRBV30 and TRBJ1-3; 9 nucleotides line up with TRBD1. With V trimmed by 2 bases and J by 2 bases, 4 bases remained unmatched. The CDR3 has 15 residues. Germline V gene sequence: CDR1 GTSNPN, CDR2 SVGIG (reference sequence). In nucleotides, the CDR3 is TGTGCCTGGAGTTCCCGGGACAGGGCTGGAAACACCATATATTTT. It is translated as CAWSSRDRAGNTIYF.

The gene calls are TRBV7-9 and TRBJ2-2, with 9 bases lining up with TRBD2. V gave up 4 bases and J gave up 3 bases; unmatched junction bases: 3. The V gene's germline CDR1 is SEHNR and CDR2 FQNEAQ (reference sequence). The CDR3 contains 15 residues. DNA for the CDR3: TGTGCCAGCAGCTCCTTAGCGGGGGACACCGGGGAGCTGTTTTTT. Its protein product is CASSSLAGDTGELFF.

This chain connects TRBV7-6 to TRBJ2-7, with D perhaps matching TRBD1 (5 bases). Germline V gene data show CDR1 as SGHVS and CDR2 as FNYEAQ. V lost 4 bases and J 5 bases, leaving 12 bases between the germline ends. The CDR3 contains 13 residues. The DNA for the CDR3 is TGTGCCAGCAGCTCTTTCCAGGGAAACGAGCAGTACTTC. This sequence encodes CASSSFQGNEQYF.

The chain joins TRBV24-1 to TRBJ1-1, with TRBD1 matching over 10 bases. The CDR3 length is 16 residues. Germline V gene data show CDR1 as KGHDR and CDR2 as SFDVKD. With 4 bases clipped from V and 1 base from J, the junction kept 5 bases outside the gene matches. In DNA form, the CDR3 reads TGTGCCACCAGTGAATTCCGGACAGGGGGGAACACTGAAGCTTTCTTT. This gives the protein CATSEFRTGGNTEAFF.